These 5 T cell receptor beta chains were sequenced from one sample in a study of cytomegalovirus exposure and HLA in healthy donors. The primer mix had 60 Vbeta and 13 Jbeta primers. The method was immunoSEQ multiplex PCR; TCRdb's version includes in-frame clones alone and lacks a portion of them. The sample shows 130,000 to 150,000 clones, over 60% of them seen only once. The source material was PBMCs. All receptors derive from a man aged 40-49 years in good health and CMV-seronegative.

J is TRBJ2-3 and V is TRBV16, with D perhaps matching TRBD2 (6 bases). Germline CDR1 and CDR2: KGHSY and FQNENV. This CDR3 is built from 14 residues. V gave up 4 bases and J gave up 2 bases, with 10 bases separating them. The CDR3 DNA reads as TGTGCCAGCAGCCCGGGACTTCTCACAGATACGCAGTATTTT. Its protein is CASSPGLLTDTQYF.

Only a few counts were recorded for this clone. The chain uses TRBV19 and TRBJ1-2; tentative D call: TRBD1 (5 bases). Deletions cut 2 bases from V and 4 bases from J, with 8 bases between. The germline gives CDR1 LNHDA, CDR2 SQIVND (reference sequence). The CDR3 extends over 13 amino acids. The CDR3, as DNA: TGTGCCAGTAGTATACAGGGTCGCTATGGCTACACCTTC. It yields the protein CASSIQGRYGYTF.

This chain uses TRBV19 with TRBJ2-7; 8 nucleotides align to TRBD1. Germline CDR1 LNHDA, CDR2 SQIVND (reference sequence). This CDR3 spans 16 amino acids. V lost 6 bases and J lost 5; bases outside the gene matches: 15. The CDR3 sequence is CASRGHRDRINHEQYF. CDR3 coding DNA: TGTGCCAGTAGGGGTCACCGGGACAGGATTAACCACGAGCAGTACTTC.

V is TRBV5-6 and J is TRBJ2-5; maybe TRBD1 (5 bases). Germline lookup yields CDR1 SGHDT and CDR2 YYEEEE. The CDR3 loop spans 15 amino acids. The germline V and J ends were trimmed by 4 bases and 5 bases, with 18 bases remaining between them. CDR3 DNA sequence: TGTGCCAGCAGCCGGACCCTGACAGTCCCGGAGACCCAGTACTTC. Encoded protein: CASSRTLTVPETQYF.

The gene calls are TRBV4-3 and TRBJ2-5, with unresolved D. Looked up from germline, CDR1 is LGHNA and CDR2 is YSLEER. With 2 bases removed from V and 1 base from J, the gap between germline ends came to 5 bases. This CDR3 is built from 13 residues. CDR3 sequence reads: CASSQQVQETQYF. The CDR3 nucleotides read TGCGCCAGCAGCCAACAGGTCCAAGAGACCCAGTACTTC.